This T cell receptor (beta chain) originates from a study of CD8+CD57+ T cells in acquired aplastic anemia. In the study overall: The sorted CD4+ and CD8+ cells yielded an average around 3 ug of DNA. Regarding the study as a whole: In common between the patients and the controls were some 29 CD8+ CDR3 sequences.

Many counts were recorded for this clonotype. The antigen is unknown. Genomic DNA acted as the template from which TCR beta VDJ combination and CDR3 sequence profiling were carried out. TCRdb processed the reads anew with MiXCR; each CDR3 protein has one entry. Of about 200,000 distinct CDR3 sequences in the sample, roughly 50% were seen once. In patients chosen for sequencing, flow cytometry had shown CD8+CD57+ cell expansion. Each patient carried a diagnosis of severe acquired aplastic anemia. The blood sampling took place in patients who had so far received no therapy. The CDR3 loop spans 14 amino acids. Trimming pared 8 bases from V and 7 bases from J, leaving 15 bases between. CDR1 is LGHNA and CDR2 is YNFKEQ in the germline V gene.

Sequenced sample: sorted CD4+, CD8+, or CD8+CD57+ T cells (not recorded which) from PBMCs. This chain joins TRBV4-2 and TRBJ1-6; D remains ambiguous. The TCR comes from a human donor with aplastic anemia. CDR3 residues: CASQRVKDNSPLHF. CDR3 coding DNA: TGTGCCAGCCAGAGGGTAAAGGACAATTCACCCCTCCACTTT.